This T cell receptor (beta chain) comes out of a study of blood T cell repertoires in COVID-19. Generated by immunoSEQ multiplex PCR, the TCRdb table keeps only in-frame clones and is missing some. The sample includes about 90,000 clones, 75% to 85% of them seen just once. The sequence was collected from a woman aged 70-85 years with acute or convalescent COVID-19. The sample was peripheral blood.

CDR3 sequence reads: CASSQALGRGLSYEQYF. The CDR3 coding sequence is TGCGCCAGCAGCCAAGCACTGGGGCGGGGGCTCTCCTACGAGCAGTACTTC. The chain recombines TRBV4-1 with TRBJ2-7, with a tentative D call TRBD2 (7 bases). The length of the CDR3 is 17 residues. Between the trimmed V and J ends, which lost 1 base and 0 bases, there was a span of 16 bases. Germline V CDR1 and CDR2: MGHRA, YSYEKL.